The clone carrying this T cell receptor beta chain was observed a single time. Per germline, CDR1 MNHEY and CDR2 SMNVEV (reference sequence). This CDR3 is 15 amino acids long. J gave up 4 bases and V 5 bases, and 7 bases lay outside the gene matches. The data were produced by immunoSEQ multiplex PCR, yet TCRdb's version contains in-frame clones alone and is incomplete. The sample includes about 64,000 clones, 80% to 95% of them seen just once. The data are from a study of T cell changes during pregnancy in multiple sclerosis. The J gene is TRBJ2-7, the V gene TRBV27; 11 nucleotides align to TRBD2. This clonotype was obtained from a female donor with multiple sclerosis, enrolled in a pregnancy study. Here the sequenced sample was peripheral blood, taken in the second trimester of pregnancy. The CDR3 DNA reads TGTGCCAGCAGTCCCACTAGCGGGAGATCGTACGAGCAGTACTTC. It translates to CASSPTSGRSYEQYF.